The text below deals with one T cell receptor beta chain. This specimen comes from a study of cytotoxic CD8 clonotypes in ibrutinib-treated CLL. Study-level information: When averaged across all of the samples, the counts came to approximately 250,000 productive templates and 90,000 to 95,000 productive rearrangements.

Germline V lookup: CDR1 ENHRY, CDR2 SYGVKD. This CDR3 is 16 amino acids long. The germline V and J ends were trimmed by 3 bases and 6 bases, with 20 bases remaining between them. The data were produced by immunoSEQ multiplex PCR, yet TCRdb's version contains in-frame clones alone and is incomplete. The data hold some 200,000 clones, with 79% observed a single time. Sequencing used PBMCs, obtained after 12 months of ibrutinib treatment. The rearrangement uses TRBV10-3 and TRBJ1-1; tentatively, D is TRBD1 (6 bases). This sequence was found in a human donor with chronic lymphocytic leukemia. CDR3 residues: CAISDRQGWSGAEAFF. The CDR3 DNA reads as TGTGCCATCAGTGATAGGCAGGGGTGGAGCGGCGCTGAAGCTTTCTTT.